One and the same sample provided the 3 T cell receptor beta chains below, sequenced in a study of T-cell memory formation after mild COVID-19 (dated by TCRdb to the early 2020s). Library preparation employed 5' RACE. The sequencer listed for this sample is Illumina NovaSeq 6000. TCRdb passed the public sequencing reads through fastp at Q25 and MiXCR, retaining productive beta sequences. Rows with one shared CDR3 protein collapse into an entry with the most common genes and DNA. This sample is represented by about 130,000 distinct CDR3 sequences; around 15% of them were singletons. 4% to 6% of the sample lies in the top ten. Sequencing was carried out using PBMCs or a T cell subset sorted from them (not recorded which). Receptors were obtained from a man aged 18 to 30 who had mild COVID-19 (a few samples of this study predate the infection). The sample titles of this study are shuffled in the database, so cell type and time point are left out; the donor was told from shared clones.

The chain carries TRBV27 and TRBJ2-1; 11 bases map to TRBD2. Trimming at V came to 6 bases and at J to 4 bases, leaving 8 bases not matched to a gene. This CDR3 is 16 amino acids long. Germline-derived CDR1 and CDR2 are MNHEY and SMNVEV (reference sequence). CDR3 region: CASRAYLAGGYNEQFF. CDR3 coding DNA: TGTGCCAGCAGAGCCTACTTAGCGGGGGGGTACAATGAGCAGTTCTTC.

This clonotype was seen many times. This chain connects TRBV12-3 or TRBV12-4 to TRBJ2-3; TRBD2 aligns across 10 bases. V was pared by 5 bases and J by 7 bases, with 9 bases of the junction left unmatched. The CDR3 length is 15 residues. The CDR3 is CASSRIAGGANTQYF. The CDR3 DNA is TGTGCCAGCAGTCGGATAGCGGGGGGAGCGAATACGCAGTATTTT.

V is TRBV27 and J is TRBJ2-2; D gene ambiguous. The CDR3 is made up of 13 amino acids. V lost 2 bases to trimming and J lost 4 bases, with 5 bases between them. Germline CDR1 MNHEY, CDR2 SMNVEV (reference sequence). In nucleotides, the CDR3 is TGTGCCAGCAGTTTAGGGATCACCGGGGAGCTGTTTTTT. Its protein is CASSLGITGELFF.